Listed here is a single T cell receptor beta chain. Using immunoSEQ multiplex PCR, the repertoire was profiled, and TCRdb retains in-frame clones only, with some absent. Counted here are about 1,500,000 clones, roughly 96% occurring once; the ten biggest clones make up roughly 1.1%. This specimen belongs to a study of shared clonotypes between healthy human individuals. The CDR3 loop spans 15 amino acids. V was trimmed by 0 bases and J by 4 bases, leaving 14 bases between them. Germline V gives CDR1 SGHNT, CDR2 YYREEE (reference sequence). The sequence came from a man in his thirties or forties in good health. This sequence joins TRBV5-4 and TRBJ2-7, with unresolved D. Sequences were obtained from naive CD4+ T cells sorted from blood. Subset defined: CD45RA+ positively selected. The CDR3 here is CASSLADLKAYEQYF. CDR3 nucleotide sequence: TGTGCCAGCAGCTTGGCGGATCTGAAGGCATACGAGCAGTACTTC.